The source of this T cell receptor beta chain is a study of OX40 agonist ivuxolimab in advanced cancers. Libraries were prepared by immunoSEQ multiplex PCR; TCRdb keeps only in-frame clonotypes and omits some of them. The data show 55,000 to 70,000 clones, with about 88% seen just once and less than 0.6% held by the top ten. Germline V lookup: CDR1 MNHNY, CDR2 SVGAGI (reference sequence). With 8 bases removed from V and 7 bases from J, the gap between germline ends came to 18 bases. This CDR3 contains 15 residues. The V and J genes are TRBV6-6 and TRBJ1-6, with a tentative D call TRBD1 (6 bases). The source material was CD4+ or CD8+ T cells sorted from blood, sampled in a trial of the OX40 agonist ivuxolimab. The clonotype originates from an adult with an advanced solid tumor such as melanoma, head and neck, liver or kidney cancer. The CDR3 reads CASHHDGGPNSPLHF. CDR3 in DNA: TGTGCCAGCCACCATGATGGGGGCCCGAATTCACCCCTCCACTTT.